This record looks at one T cell receptor beta chain sequence and its context. It has no known antigen specificity. Per-base quality was not reported, and no clone a single base away is much larger than it. CDR3 length: 14 amino acids, cysteine to phenylalanine. Only CDR3 DNA is held: 42 bases, read in frame from base 1. Cut back by 3 bases and 6 bases, the V and J ends lie 10 bases apart. Sequences SGDLS (CDR1) and YYNGEE (CDR2) are obtained from the germline V gene. The CDR3 regions of human TCRbeta chains were analyzed by immunosequencing. The source study handled its data this way. Repertoire TCRs were checked for matches against a reference library of SARS-CoV-2-specific TCRs that had been generated using the MIRA antigen-specificity platform. Breadth was defined as the fraction of unique TCRs that were SARS-CoV-2-associated, and depth was defined as the fraction of total T cells that were SARS-CoV-2-associated. Using the MIRA data, each spike-specific TCR was mapped to the spike region that the TCR reacts to and placed in a CD4 or CD8 class. Log10-transformed breadth and depth values were compared by one-way ANOVA with Sidak's multiple comparisons tests. Not all clones reach the TCRdb copy of this immuneACCESS table, which keeps in-frame sequences only. Checked studies attribute under half of the gap to unresolved V genes and leave the rest unexplained. The V and J calls and clone size come from that table; D and trimming were worked out from the DNA. Here the sample has roughly 120,000 clones; approximately 90% occur a single time. The leading ten clones occupy roughly 7.1% of the sample.

The data are from a study of T cell responses to AZD1222 COVID-19 vaccine (dated by TCRdb to about 2021). Study-wide context: A total of under 250 trial participants underwent TCR sequencing, of whom under 220 had received two doses of AZD1222 and 26 had received two doses of the MenACWY control vaccine. Trial participants were enrolled by age into subgroups of 18-55, 56-69 and 70-plus years, and about 150, 27 and 61 TCR-sequenced participants, respectively, were included in these subgroups.

The sample's time point, from its label and the paper: about 28 days (+/-7) after the second vaccine dose. AZD1222 recipients whose second dose came at about 4 weeks and those whose second dose came at about 12 weeks were combined into one group, since spike-specific TCR depth and breadth did not differ between the two schedules. Vaccinee samples came from UK trials COV001 and COV002, including a single-blind randomized controlled phase 2/3 trial of AZD1222 (ChAdOx1 nCoV-19) in healthy adults. Trial participant PBMC samples were collected at day 0 and day 28 after the second dose for TCRbeta chain sequencing. The research as a whole found: No day 14 peak-response samples were available, so repertoires were characterized only after the peak T cell response. Conclusions about previously exposed vaccinees are limited because only six or seven AZD1222 recipients were SARS-CoV-2 seropositive at baseline. The vaccine-associated CD4 TCRs covered the entire spike protein, and the dominant responses fell in regions 160-218 and 743-854. After two AZD1222 doses, spike-specific TCR breadth and depth were significantly higher than at day 0 and than in MenACWY recipients. Participants were mostly white British and included more females than males, and it was suggested by the authors that clonal diversity may have been underestimated. Nearly half of unique spike-specific TCRs reportedly recognized epitopes outside regions mutated in the B.1.351 and B.1.1.7 variants. The 56-69-year group was small, and its depth increase did not reach significance, likely because of low power.

The clonotype originates from an adult who received the AZD1222 COVID-19 vaccine. Recombination joined TRBV9 with TRBJ1-6; confidence is insufficient to name the D gene. The source material was peripheral blood, sampled 28 days after the second AZD1222 dose. The DNA sequence reads TGTGCCAGCAGCGCGGGCCGGGGTAATTCACCCCTCCACTTT. Its protein is CASSAGRGNSPLHF.